The clone carrying this T cell receptor beta chain was picked up many times. This sample is drawn from a study of identical twins. Healthy Caucasian individuals made up all the donors. V was pared by 10 bases and J by 1 base, with 7 bases of the junction left unmatched. This CDR3 has 14 amino acids. Germline assignment: CDR1 MNHEY and CDR2 SMNVEV (reference sequence). Template switching created a universal primer site, and the cDNA included unique molecular identifiers. Via MiXCR, TCRdb re-called the 5' RACE reads, giving one row per CDR3 protein. The sample has around 490,000 distinct CDR3 sequences, around 15% seen once. These data were also filed under a second study, of yellow fever vaccine responses in identical twins.

The rearrangement uses TRBV27 and TRBJ2-3; 8 bases agree with TRBD1. This clonotype was obtained from a woman between 18 and 29 years old in good health. The sequenced material came from CD4+ T cells sorted from blood. The CDR3 protein is CATLPGQGTDTQYF. The DNA for the CDR3 is TGTGCCACCCTACCGGGACAGGGCACAGATACGCAGTATTTT.